The subject of this entry is one T cell receptor beta chain. Membership in each cohort depended on participant-reported clinical history. Clones were sequenced by immunoSEQ multiplex PCR, and TCRdb holds only the in-frame ones, with some missing. Here the sample spans approximately 440,000 clones, about 90% being singletons. The data were taken from a study of blood T cell repertoires in COVID-19. About the study: Nucleic acid was either cDNA or gDNA, and it came from T cells, B-cell-depleted T cells, or PBMCs.

The length of the CDR3 is 14 residues. With V trimmed by 1 base and J by 7 bases, 6 bases remained unmatched. Germline V lookup: CDR1 SNHLY, CDR2 FYNNEI. V is TRBV2 and J is TRBJ1-2; TRBD1 matches 7 bases. This clonotype originated in a man in his late teens or twenties who had recovered from COVID-19. Sequencing was carried out using PBMCs or T cells enriched from blood (not recorded which). The CDR3, as DNA: TGTGCCAGCAGTGAAGTGACAGGGTGGGGTGGCTACACCTTC. Translated, it gives CASSEVTGWGGYTF.